This is a list of T cell receptor beta chains from one sample in a study of OX40 agonist ivuxolimab in advanced cancers. TCRdb's copy holds only in-frame clones and misses some; the assay was immunoSEQ multiplex PCR. The repertoire holds roughly 34,000 clones, with roughly nine tenths as singletons. The source material was CD4+ or CD8+ T cells sorted from blood, sampled in a trial of the OX40 agonist ivuxolimab. The receptors here all came from an adult with an advanced solid tumor such as melanoma, head and neck, liver or kidney cancer. CDR3s include the opening cysteine and the closing phenylalanine or tryptophan. A D gene is named only where the DNA matches it firmly. Size tells how often a clone was seen (once, few, many) or the class of an expanded clone, and some rows leave it out.

clone size,D gene,V gene,J gene,CDR3 DNA,CDR3 protein
-,-,TRBV27,TRBJ2-2,TGTGCCAGCAGTTTATCTTCTGGCGGGGAGCTGTTTTTT,CASSLSSGGELFF
-,-,TRBV7-8,TRBJ1-5,TGTGCCAGCAGCTTAGGTTCAGGGACCAATCAGCCCCAGCATTTT,CASSLGSGTNQPQHF
-,TRBD2,TRBV6-6,TRBJ2-7,TGTGCCAGCAGTTGGACTAGCGGGAACTACGAGCAGTACTTC,CASSWTSGNYEQYF
-,-,TRBV29-1,TRBJ2-1,TGCAGCGCCGACGGGTTTCCGTACCCATACAATGAGCAGTTCTTC,CSADGFPYPYNEQFF
few,-,TRBV18,TRBJ1-1,TGTGCCAGCTCTTTTGGGGGCCCTGAAGCTTTCTTT,CASSFGGPEAFF
-,-,TRBV2,TRBJ2-3,TGTGCCAGCAGTGAAGTGCGAACTAGCACAGATACGCAGTATTTT,CASSEVRTSTDTQYF
-,TRBD1,TRBV4-2,TRBJ2-7,TGTGCCAGCAGACAGGACAGGGCAGCCTACGAGCAGTACTTC,CASRQDRAAYEQYF
few,-,TRBV4-1,TRBJ2-1,TGCGCCAGCAGCCCCGGGACCCATGAGCAGTTCTTC,CASSPGTHEQFF
few,TRBD1,TRBV19,TRBJ2-1,TGTGCCAGTAGTACAGGGGGCATCGGTGAGCAGTTCTTC,CASSTGGIGEQFF
-,TRBD1,TRBV6-5,TRBJ2-7,TGTGCCAGTCAGGGGGCGGCCTACGAGCAGTACTTC,CASQGAAYEQYF
-,-,TRBV6-6,TRBJ2-7,TGTGCCAGCAGTTACTCGTCCTACGAGCAGTACTTC,CASSYSSYEQYF
-,-,TRBV29-1,TRBJ2-1,TGCAGCGCACCCCAAGGGCGGGACTACAATGAGCAGTTCTTC,CSAPQGRDYNEQFF
-,-,TRBV21-1,TRBJ2-7,TGTGCCAGCAGTACGGACAGGGGAAGCTCCTACGAGCAGTACTTC,CASSTDRGSSYEQYF
-,-,TRBV4-1,TRBJ2-1,TGCGCCAGCAGCTGGGGGCAGTACCAGAATGAGCAGTTCTTC,CASSWGQYQNEQFF
-,-,TRBV5-1,TRBJ2-7,TGCGCCAGCAGATATGGGGGCGAGCAGTACTTC,CASRYGGEQYF
-,-,TRBV12-1,TRBJ2-1,TGTGCCAGCAGCTCCACCGGGACAGGGGTTTACAATGAGCAGTTCTTC,CASSSTGTGVYNEQFF
-,-,TRBV6-1,TRBJ1-4,TGTGCCAGCAGGAGGGAGTTCCTAACTAATGAAAAACTGTTTTTT,CASRREFLTNEKLFF
-,-,TRBV6-1,TRBJ2-7,TGTGCCAGCAGTGAGGAGGGCGAGCAGTACTTC,CASSEEGEQYF
-,-,TRBV7-9,TRBJ2-1,TGTGCCAGCAGCATTACCCTGGGGGTGGGTAACAATGAGCAGTTCTTC,CASSITLGVGNNEQFF
-,-,TRBV27,TRBJ2-3,TGTGCCAGCAGTGCGATCACAGATACGCAGTATTTT,CASSAITDTQYF
-,-,TRBV11-2,TRBJ1-1,TGTGCCAGCAGCTCCCAGAACACTGAAGCTTTCTTT,CASSSQNTEAFF
-,TRBD1,TRBV7-9,TRBJ1-2,TGTGCCAGCAGCTTAGGTTCGACGGACAGGGCCTATGGCTACACCTTC,CASSLGSTDRAYGYTF
-,TRBD2,TRBV19,TRBJ2-7,TGTGCCAGTGAAGCGGGAGCATTTAGCGGGCAGAACTTC,CASEAGAFSGQNF
-,TRBD1,TRBV2,TRBJ2-7,TGTGCCAGCAGTCGGACAGGGGAGACTTACGAGCAGTACTTC,CASSRTGETYEQYF
few,TRBD2,TRBV27,TRBJ2-1,TGTGCCAGCAGCCCGGGGACTAGCGGGGGGGGAGAGCAGTTCTTC,CASSPGTSGGGEQFF
-,-,TRBV7-9,TRBJ2-1,TGTGCCAGCAGCCACCGACAGTTATACAATGAGCAGTTCTTC,CASSHRQLYNEQFF
-,-,TRBV7-6,TRBJ2-5,TGTGCCAGCAGCTTAGAAATAGCCCCAGAGACCCAGTACTTC,CASSLEIAPETQYF
-,-,TRBV14,TRBJ2-7,TGTGCCAGCAGCCAAGTCAGGGGACAAGGCTACGAGCAGTACTTC,CASSQVRGQGYEQYF
-,TRBD2,TRBV11-2,TRBJ2-7,TGTGCCAGCAGCTACGGGACTAGTGTATTCTACGAGCAGTACTTC,CASSYGTSVFYEQYF
-,-,TRBV29-1,TRBJ1-3,TGCAGCGTGAGGGTCCCAAACGGGGCCGACTCCTCAAAGAACTCTGGAAACACCATATATTTT,CSVRVPNGADSSKNSGNTIYF
once,-,TRBV6-5,TRBJ2-1,TGTGCCAGCAGTTATCTGGGAAATGAGCAGTTCTTC,CASSYLGNEQFF
-,TRBD1,TRBV4-1,TRBJ2-1,TGCGCCAGCAGCCCCACTAGTTACGGGACAGGTGAGGGCAATGAGCAGTTCTTC,CASSPTSYGTGEGNEQFF
-,-,TRBV11-2,TRBJ2-5,TGTGCCAGCAGCCCGAATGTCTGGGAGACCCAGTACTTC,CASSPNVWETQYF
once,-,TRBV7-6,TRBJ1-1,TGTGCCAGCAGCGAACAGGGTACTGAAGCTTTCTTT,CASSEQGTEAFF
-,TRBD2,TRBV27,TRBJ2-2,TGTGCCAGCAGCGCCCCCGGGACTAGCAGAACCGGGGAGCTGTTTTTT,CASSAPGTSRTGELFF
-,-,TRBV5-1,TRBJ2-3,TGCGCCAGCAGCTTTGGGTATAGGGGCCTTAGCACAGATACGCAGTATTTT,CASSFGYRGLSTDTQYF
-,-,TRBV27,TRBJ1-1,TGTGCCAGCAGTTTATCCGGGGTCGCCACTGAAGCTTTCTTT,CASSLSGVATEAFF
-,-,TRBV4-1,TRBJ2-1,TGCGCCAGCAGCCAAGCGTGGGGGCGTGGTGGTTCCTACAATGAGCAGTTCTTC,CASSQAWGRGGSYNEQFF
-,-,TRBV7-2,TRBJ2-1,TGTGCCAGCAGCTTTACAGTCCCCTACAATGAGCAGTTCTTC,CASSFTVPYNEQFF
-,TRBD1,TRBV5-6,TRBJ2-1,TGTGCCAGCAGCTTGGGACAGGGGGAGAATGAGCAGTTCTTC,CASSLGQGENEQFF
once,-,TRBV11-3,TRBJ2-4,TGTGCCAGCAGCTTGGGGGAGTCGTCCGACATTCAGTACTTC,CASSLGESSDIQYF
-,TRBD1,TRBV5-6,TRBJ2-7,TGTGCCAGCAGCGAACGGACAGGGTACTACGAGCAGTACTTC,CASSERTGYYEQYF
-,TRBD2,TRBV11-2,TRBJ2-5,TGTGCCAGCAGCTTGGGGACTAGCGGGGGGGAAGAGACCCAGTACTTC,CASSLGTSGGEETQYF
-,-,TRBV19,TRBJ1-3,TGTGCCAGTAGTATAGGAGTCTCTGGAAACACCATATATTTT,CASSIGVSGNTIYF
-,TRBD1,TRBV6-5,TRBJ1-1,TGTGCCAGCAGTTGGTCGGGACAGGGGGGCACTGAAGCTTTCTTT,CASSWSGQGGTEAFF
-,TRBD1,TRBV19,TRBJ1-2,TGTGCCAGTAGTCCAGGGACAGGGGGACTTAATGGCTACACCTTC,CASSPGTGGLNGYTF
-,TRBD2,TRBV11-2,TRBJ2-1,TGTGCCAGCAGCCCATATCTAGCGGGAGTTTTGAAGGACAATGAGCAGTTCTTC,CASSPYLAGVLKDNEQFF
-,-,TRBV7-9,TRBJ2-5,TGTGCCAGCAGCTTAGTCTTGACGGAGCTCCAAGAGACCCAGTACTTC,CASSLVLTELQETQYF
-,-,TRBV27,TRBJ1-6,TGTGCCAGCAGTAGCTCATCCCTTACCTCCTATAATTCACCCCTCCACTTT,CASSSSSLTSYNSPLHF
-,-,TRBV21-1,TRBJ1-2,TGTGCCAGCAGCAAAGATGGGGGGTCGAACTATGGCTACACCTTC,CASSKDGGSNYGYTF
-,TRBD2,TRBV29-1,TRBJ2-1,TGCAGCGGCAGACTAGCAGGCAATGAGCAGTTCTTC,CSGRLAGNEQFF
-,-,TRBV4-2,TRBJ1-5,TGTGCCAGCAGCCAAGCAAGCCATAGCAATCAGCCCCAGCATTTT,CASSQASHSNQPQHF
-,-,TRBV6-1,TRBJ1-3,TGTGCCAGCCGGGACTCTGGAAACACCATATATTTT,CASRDSGNTIYF
once,-,TRBV11-2,TRBJ2-7,TGTGCCAGCAGCTTAGACGGGGTACGACAGTACTTC,CASSLDGVRQYF